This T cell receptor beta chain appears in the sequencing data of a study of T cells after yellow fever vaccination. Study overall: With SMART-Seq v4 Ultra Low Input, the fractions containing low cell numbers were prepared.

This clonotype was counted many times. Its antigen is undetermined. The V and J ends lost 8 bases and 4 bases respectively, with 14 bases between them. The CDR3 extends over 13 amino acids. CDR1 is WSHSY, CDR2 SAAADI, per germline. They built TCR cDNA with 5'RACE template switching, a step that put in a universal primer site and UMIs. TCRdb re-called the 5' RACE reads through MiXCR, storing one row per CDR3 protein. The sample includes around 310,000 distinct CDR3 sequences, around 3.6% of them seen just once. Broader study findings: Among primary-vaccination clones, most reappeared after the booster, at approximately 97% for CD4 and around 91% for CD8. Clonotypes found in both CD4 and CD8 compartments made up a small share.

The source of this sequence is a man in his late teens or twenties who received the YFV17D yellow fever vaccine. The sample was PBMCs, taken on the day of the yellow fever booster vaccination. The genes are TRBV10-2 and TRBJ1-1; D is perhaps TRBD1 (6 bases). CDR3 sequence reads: CASGHLGGTEAFF. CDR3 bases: TGCGCCAGCGGGCATTTAGGGGGCACTGAAGCTTTCTTT.